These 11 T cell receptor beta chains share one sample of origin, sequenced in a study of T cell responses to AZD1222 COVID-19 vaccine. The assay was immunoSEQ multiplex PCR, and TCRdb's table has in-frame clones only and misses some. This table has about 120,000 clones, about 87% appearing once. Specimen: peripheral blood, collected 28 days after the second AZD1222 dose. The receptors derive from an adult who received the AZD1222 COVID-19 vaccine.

DNA of the CDR3: TGTGCCAGCAGCTTAGCTGGACCTTTGCGAAGTGAAAAACTGTTTTTT. This encodes CASSLAGPLRSEKLFF. The chain links TRBV11-2 to TRBJ1-4; D is uncertain. In germline, CDR1 is SGHAT, CDR2 FQNNGV. The CDR3 spans 16 residues. V shed 1 base and J shed 7 bases, with 16 bases lying between them.

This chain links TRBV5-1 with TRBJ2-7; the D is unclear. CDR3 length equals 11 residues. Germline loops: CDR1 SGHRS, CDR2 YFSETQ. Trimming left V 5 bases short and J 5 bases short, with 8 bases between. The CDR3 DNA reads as TGCGCCAGCAGGGAAAAGGACGAGCAGTACTTC. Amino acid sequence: CASREKDEQYF.

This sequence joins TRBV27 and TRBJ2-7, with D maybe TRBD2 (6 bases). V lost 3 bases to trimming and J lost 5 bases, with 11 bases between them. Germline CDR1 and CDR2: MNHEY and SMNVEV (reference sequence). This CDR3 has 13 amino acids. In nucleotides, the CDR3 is TGTGCCAGCAGTTTGGGGGGAAGGAACGAGCAGTACTTC. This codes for CASSLGGRNEQYF.

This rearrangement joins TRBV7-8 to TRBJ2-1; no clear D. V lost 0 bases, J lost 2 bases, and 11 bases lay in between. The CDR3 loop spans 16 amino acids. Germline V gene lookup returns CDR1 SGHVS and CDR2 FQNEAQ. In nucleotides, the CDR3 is TGTGCCAGCAGCTTAGCCCCCTCACCTACCTACAATGAGCAGTTCTTC. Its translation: CASSLAPSPTYNEQFF.

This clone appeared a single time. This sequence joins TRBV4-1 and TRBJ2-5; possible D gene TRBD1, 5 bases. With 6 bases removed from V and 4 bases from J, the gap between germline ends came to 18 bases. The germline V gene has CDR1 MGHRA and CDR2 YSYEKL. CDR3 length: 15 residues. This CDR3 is CASSPKGAGRETQYF. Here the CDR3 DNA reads TGCGCCAGCAGTCCAAAAGGAGCAGGGCGAGAGACCCAGTACTTC.

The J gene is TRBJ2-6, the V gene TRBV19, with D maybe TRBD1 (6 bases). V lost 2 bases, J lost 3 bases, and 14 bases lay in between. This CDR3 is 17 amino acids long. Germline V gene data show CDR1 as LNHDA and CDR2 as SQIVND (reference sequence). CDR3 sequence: CASSITGTTGGANVLTF. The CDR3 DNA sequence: TGTGCCAGTAGTATAACAGGGACGACCGGTGGGGCCAACGTCCTGACTTTC.

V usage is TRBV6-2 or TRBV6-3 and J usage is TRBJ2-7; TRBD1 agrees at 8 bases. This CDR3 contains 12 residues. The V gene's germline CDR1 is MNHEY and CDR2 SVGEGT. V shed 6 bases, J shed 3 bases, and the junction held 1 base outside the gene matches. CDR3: CASSGQGYEQYF. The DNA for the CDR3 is TGTGCCAGCAGCGGACAGGGCTACGAGCAGTACTTC.

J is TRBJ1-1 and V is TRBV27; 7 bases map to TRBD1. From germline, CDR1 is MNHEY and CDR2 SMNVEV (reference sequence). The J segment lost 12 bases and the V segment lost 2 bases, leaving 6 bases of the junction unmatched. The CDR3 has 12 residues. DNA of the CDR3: TGTGCCAGCAGTTTAAAAGGGGGCAGGACTTTCTTT. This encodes CASSLKGGRTFF.

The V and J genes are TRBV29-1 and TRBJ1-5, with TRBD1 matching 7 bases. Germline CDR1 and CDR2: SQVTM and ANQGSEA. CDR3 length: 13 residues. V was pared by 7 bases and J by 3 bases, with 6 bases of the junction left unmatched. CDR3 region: CSGPTGYNQPQHF. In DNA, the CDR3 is TGCAGCGGCCCGACAGGGTACAATCAGCCCCAGCATTTT.

The CDR3 sequence is CASSLGRYSDDTQYF. CDR3 DNA sequence: TGTGCCAGCAGCTTAGGCCGGTATAGTGATGATACGCAGTATTTT. The chain joins TRBV7-8 to TRBJ2-3; no reliable D call. The CDR3 length is 15 residues. The germline gives CDR1 SGHVS, CDR2 FQNEAQ. With 1 base removed from V and 6 bases from J, the gap between germline ends came to 14 bases.

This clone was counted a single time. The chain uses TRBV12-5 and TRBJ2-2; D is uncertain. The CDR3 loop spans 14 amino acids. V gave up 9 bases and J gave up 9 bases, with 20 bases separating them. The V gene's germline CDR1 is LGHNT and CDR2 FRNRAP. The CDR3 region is CASQPSSASRELFF. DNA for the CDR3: TGTGCTAGCCAGCCTTCCAGCGCGAGTAGGGAGCTGTTTTTT. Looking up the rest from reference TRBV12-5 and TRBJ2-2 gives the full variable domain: DARVTQTPRHKVTEMGQEVTMRCQPILGHNTVFWYRQTMMQGLELLAYFRNRAPLDDSGMPKDRFSAEMPDATLATLKIQPSEPRDSAVYFCASQPSSASRELFFGEGSRLTVL.